This T cell receptor (beta chain) originates from a study of brain T cells in children with intractable seizures. J was trimmed by 6 bases and V by 6 bases; bases with no gene match: 8. This CDR3 comprises 14 residues. Germline-derived CDR1 and CDR2 are MNHEY and SVGAGI. Assay used: immunoSEQ multiplex PCR; TCRdb lists only in-frame clones, some missing. The table shows about 80,000 clones, with around nine tenths occurring only once. This material consisted of peripheral blood, taken at surgery. J is TRBJ2-7 and V is TRBV6-5; 10 positions agree with TRBD2. The sequence came from a girl aged 2 to 9 with Rasmussen encephalitis and intractable seizures. The CDR3 DNA reads TGTGCCAGCAGCTCCGGGACTAGCGCCGTCGAGCAGTACTTC. Protein: CASSSGTSAVEQYF.